This T cell receptor (beta chain) derives from a study of blood T cell repertoires in COVID-19. Study-wide context: PBMCs, B-cell-depleted T cells, or T cells were the source of the cDNA or gDNA that made up the material.

Only one count was recorded for this clone. The length of the CDR3 is 16 residues. The germline V gene has CDR1 SSHAT and CDR2 FNYEAQ (reference sequence). V was cut by 5 bases and J by 1 base, with 18 bases left in between. In the study's own analysis: How many nucleated cells were present was estimated from reference gene primer amplification. Clones were sequenced by immunoSEQ multiplex PCR, and TCRdb holds only the in-frame ones, with some missing. V, J and clone size reflect that table, while D and trimming were determined from the DNA. The sample carries over 95,000 clones, approximately 85% recorded once.

This clonotype was sampled from a man between 40 and 49 years old with acute or convalescent COVID-19. J is TRBJ2-7 and V is TRBV7-7, with a possible D match to TRBD2 (5 bases). Sequencing input: peripheral blood. This CDR3 reads CASSPGVNGESYEQYF. The CDR3 DNA follows: TGTGCCAGCAGCCCCGGGGTGAACGGCGAATCCTACGAGCAGTACTTC.